Judged by frequency, the clone carrying this T cell receptor (beta chain) is medium-sized. The antigen remains undetermined. 5' RACE with UMI labels generated the TRB cDNA libraries. TCRdb re-called the 5' RACE reads; one entry per CDR3 protein, DNA not given. The sample features over 5,500 distinct CDR3 sequences, with about 1.4% in its top ten. This sample is drawn from a study of CXCR3-negative and CXCR3-positive naive CD8 T cells. CD45RO-CCR7+CD27+CD95- was the phenotype of naive CD8+ T cells. Points from the study as a whole: More hydrophobic TRB CDR3s occurred in CXCR3-positive than in CXCR3-negative naive cells.

CDR1 MGHRA and CDR2 YSYEKL come from the germline V gene. The CDR3 has 14 residues. The gene calls are TRBV4-1 and TRBJ1-1. The sequenced material came from naive CXCR3+ CD8+ T cells from blood. The subset is: CD45RO-CCR7+CD27+CD95- naive CD8+ T cells expressing CXCR3 (TNR3+). The clonotype originates from a human donor in good health. Some clones in this sample may be carry-over from other donors' samples. The CDR3 reads CASSDLGQGLEAFF.